The following is a T cell receptor (beta chain) sequence with its context. The sample is drawn from a study of blood T cell repertoires in COVID-19. As for the study in general: Sites across the United States, Italy and Spain contributed samples from acute and convalescent COVID-19. Sources were T cells, B-cell-depleted T cells, or PBMCs; the material itself was cDNA or gDNA.

Authors' data handling: For nucleated cells, counts were estimated from reference gene primer amplification. The table came from immunoSEQ multiplex PCR; TCRdb's copy has only in-frame clones and leaves some out. V, J and clone size are those of that table, while D and trimming were read from the DNA. The data contain some 210,000 clones, 80% to 90% of them singletons. CDR3 length: 16 residues. CDR1 is SGHAT and CDR2 is FQNNGV in the germline V gene. V dropped 5 bases and J dropped 5; count of bases not matched to a gene: 12. Sequencing input: peripheral blood. This chain joins TRBV11-2 and TRBJ2-7; 10 nucleotides agree with TRBD1. This receptor was identified in a human donor in a cohort sampled during active COVID-19. CDR3 DNA: TGTGCCAGCAGCGTAGCGACGGGACAGGGGTGGGACGAGCAGTACTTC. Amino acids: CASSVATGQGWDEQYF.